These 7 T cell receptor beta chains were sequenced from one sample in a study of blood T cell repertoires in COVID-19 (dated by TCRdb to the early 2020s). Library preparation was by the immunoSEQ multiplex PCR assay. TCRdb retrieved this table from immuneACCESS and kept in-frame rearrangements only. Not all clones are present; in checked studies, unresolved V genes account for under half, and no reason is known for the remainder. This sample has about 670,000 clones in its table, and around 89% of those were observed once. Of the sample, roughly 0.25% falls within the top ten clones. Sequenced material: peripheral blood. These receptors originate from a woman under 30 with acute or convalescent COVID-19.

The chain joins TRBV5-1 to TRBJ2-7; a possible D gene is TRBD2 (5 bases). Germline V CDR1 and CDR2: SGHRS, YFSETQ. V lost 4 bases to trimming and J lost 2 bases, with 16 bases between them. The CDR3 runs to 15 residues. The CDR3: CASSPNPGWTYEQYF. The CDR3 DNA sequence: TGCGCCAGCAGCCCGAACCCGGGGTGGACCTACGAGCAGTACTTC.

This clone was observed once. The J gene is TRBJ1-4, the V gene TRBV6-5, with TRBD1 matching 12 bases. CDR3 size: 15 residues. The germline V gene encodes CDR1 MNHEY and CDR2 SVGAGI. Germline trimming cut 7 bases from V and 8 bases from J; bases unmatched to any gene: 8. The CDR3 nucleotides read TGTGCCAGCACCTCCGGGACAGGGGGCATGGAAAAACTGTTTTTT. Translation gives CASTSGTGGMEKLFF.

This chain links TRBV5-6 with TRBJ2-1; possibly TRBD2 for D (6 bases). CDR3 size: 15 residues. CDR1 is SGHDT, CDR2 YYEEEE, per germline. Between the trimmed V and J ends, which lost 0 bases and 6 bases, there was a span of 13 bases. CDR3 amino acids: CASSLGWGDLNEQFF. In DNA, the CDR3 is TGTGCCAGCAGCTTGGGATGGGGGGATCTCAATGAGCAGTTCTTC.

V usage is TRBV9 and J usage is TRBJ2-1, with 8 bases that match TRBD1. V lost 5 bases and J lost 7; bases outside the gene matches: 2. Germline CDR1 SGDLS, CDR2 YYNGEE. The CDR3 length is 12 residues. Here the CDR3 reads CASSGTGNEQFF. CDR3 sequence (DNA): TGTGCCAGCAGTGGGACAGGTAATGAGCAGTTCTTC.

The gene calls are TRBV19 and TRBJ2-4; D call uncertain. This CDR3 contains 14 residues. The germline V and J ends were trimmed by 3 bases and 0 bases, with 6 bases remaining between them. CDR1 is LNHDA and CDR2 is SQIVND in the germline V gene (reference sequence). DNA of the CDR3: TGTGCCAGTAGTATCAGAGGAGCCAAAAACATTCAGTACTTC. This codes for CASSIRGAKNIQYF.

This clone has a single count. V gene TRBV28 combines with J gene TRBJ1-1; D ambiguous. The ends were cut back, 7 bases at V and 1 base at J, with 10 bases in the middle. The CDR3 loop spans 13 amino acids. Germline CDR1 and CDR2: MDHEN and SYDVKM. The CDR3 DNA is TGTGCCAGCAAAAGGCGGGCGAACACTGAAGCTTTCTTT. It is translated as CASKRRANTEAFF.

The chain uses TRBV29-1 and TRBJ2-1, with D maybe TRBD2 (5 bases). The CDR3 contains 12 residues. CDR1 is SQVTM, CDR2 ANQGSEA, per germline. The CDR3 loop is CTTSRGFNEQFF. The CDR3 DNA sequence: TGCACCACTTCACGGGGATTCAATGAGCAGTTCTTC.